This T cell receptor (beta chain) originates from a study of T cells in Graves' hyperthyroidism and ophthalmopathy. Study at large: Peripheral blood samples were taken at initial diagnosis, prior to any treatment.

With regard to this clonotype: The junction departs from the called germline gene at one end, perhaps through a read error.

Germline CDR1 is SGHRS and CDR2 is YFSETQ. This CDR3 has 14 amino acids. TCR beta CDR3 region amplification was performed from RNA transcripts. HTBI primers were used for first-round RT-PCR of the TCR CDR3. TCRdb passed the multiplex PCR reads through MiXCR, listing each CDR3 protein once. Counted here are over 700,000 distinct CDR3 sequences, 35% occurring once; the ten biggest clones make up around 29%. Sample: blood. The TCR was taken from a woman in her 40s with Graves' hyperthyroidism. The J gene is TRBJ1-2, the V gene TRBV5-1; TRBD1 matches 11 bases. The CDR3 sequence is CASSLGQGGNGYTF. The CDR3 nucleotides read TGTGCCAGCAGCCTGGGACAGGGGGGGAATGGCTACACCTTC.